This entry lists 7 T cell receptor beta chains sequenced from one sample in a study of monozygotic twins with inflammatory bowel disease (dated by TCRdb to between 2018 and 2021). Libraries were made using 5' RACE. The sample was run on an Illumina HiSeq 2500. Through TCRdb reprocessing, the reads give one entry per CDR3 protein sequence; DNA is omitted. The sample's table covers 350,000 to 550,000 distinct CDR3 sequences. The ten largest clones capture roughly 2.3% of the sample. The sample comprised blood. These receptors all come from a human donor with ulcerative colitis or Crohn's disease, or a healthy co-twin of an affected twin (not recorded which).

This chain links TRBV7-2 with TRBJ2-7; TCRdb's D call, TRBD2, is unchecked because there is no DNA. Germline CDR1 is SGHTA and CDR2 is FQGNSA. The CDR3 runs 17 residues. Here the CDR3 reads CASSLVGTSGLPYEQYF. Variable domain in full (rest from reference TRBV7-2 and TRBJ2-7): GAGVSQSPSNKVTEKGKDVELRCDPISGHTALYWYRQSLGQGLEFLIYFQGNSAPDKSGLPSDRFSAERTGGSVSTLTIQRTQQEDSAVYLCASSLVGTSGLPYEQYFGPGTRLTVT.

This sequence joins TRBV5-1 and TRBJ1-2; lacking DNA, the TRBD1 call made by TCRdb goes unchecked. This CDR3 contains 15 residues. Germline CDR1 reads SGHRS; CDR2 reads YFSETQ. The CDR3 spells CASSLEARGYYGYTF.

The chain uses TRBV7-6 and TRBJ2-1; no DNA is available, so the TRBD1 call from TCRdb remains unchecked. This CDR3 is built from 19 residues. Germline V gene lookup returns CDR1 SGHVS and CDR2 FNYEAQ. CDR3 region: CASSLARGKQGNSYNEQFF.

The rearrangement joins TRBV27 to TRBJ1-2; the D call of TRBD1 rests on TCRdb alone, since no DNA is present to check it. The germline V gene has CDR1 MNHEY and CDR2 SMNVEV (reference sequence). The CDR3 length is 12 residues. The CDR3 loop reads CASKDRESGYTF.

The chain recombines TRBV7-2 with TRBJ2-1; TCRdb's assignment of TRBD1 cannot be checked, as there is no DNA. Germline V gene lookup returns CDR1 SGHTA and CDR2 FQGNSA. The CDR3 is made up of 14 amino acids. CDR3 residues: CASSSARGTFEQFF.

The chain joins TRBV6-2 or TRBV6-3 to TRBJ1-1. The length of the CDR3 is 15 residues. Germline V gene sequence: CDR1 MNHEY, CDR2 SVGEGT. The CDR3 sequence: CASSHTPFGGTEAFF.

This rearrangement joins TRBV19 to TRBJ2-2; TCRdb's assignment of TRBD1 cannot be checked, as there is no DNA. Germline V CDR1 and CDR2: LNHDA, SQIVND (reference sequence). There are 14 residues in the CDR3. The CDR3 region is CASMGQRNTGELFF.